Listed below are T cell receptor beta chains from one sample, sequenced in a study of blood T cells in healthy people across ages. TCRdb reprocessed the 5' RACE reads with MiXCR, giving one entry per CDR3 protein. Here the sample spans almost 1 million distinct CDR3 sequences, roughly 51% being singletons. The specimen sequenced was blood. The receptors shown here come from a woman in her sixties in good health. Each CDR3 is given with its conserved first and last residue. The D gene is left open where the match is weak. Clone size appears in some rows only: once, few, many, or a class for an expanded clone.

j_call,clone_size,d_call,v_call,cdr3_aa,cdr3_nt
TRBJ2-7,.,.,TRBV29-1,CSVESRSGVYEQYF,TGCAGCGTTGAAAGTCGGTCTGGGGTATACGAGCAGTACTTC
TRBJ2-7,.,.,TRBV27,CASRTTSSEQYF,TGTGCCAGCAGAACCACTAGTAGCGAGCAGTACTTC
TRBJ1-2,.,TRBD1,TRBV6-5,CASSYKTGLTHGYTF,TGTGCCAGCAGTTACAAGACAGGGCTTACTCATGGCTACACCTTC
TRBJ1-4,.,.,TRBV9,CASRTGTLTNEKLFF,TGTGCCAGCCGGACCGGGACGCTCACTAATGAAAAACTGTTTTTT
TRBJ2-5,few,.,TRBV4-1,CASSQEEFRETQYF,TGCGCCAGCAGCCAAGAGGAGTTTCGGGAGACCCAGTACTTC
TRBJ1-5,once,TRBD1,TRBV4-3,CASSRLGTGGSSYQPQHF,TGCGCCAGCAGTCGTCTCGGGACAGGGGGCTCTTCTTATCAGCCCCAGCATTTT
TRBJ2-1,.,.,TRBV6-6,CATDPEGSWKQFF,TGTGCCACCGACCCCGAGGGTAGCTGGAAGCAGTTCTTC
TRBJ2-5,once,.,TRBV28,CASNREPETQYF,TGTGCCAGCAACCGGGAGCCAGAGACCCAGTACTTC
TRBJ2-2,few,.,TRBV29-1,CSVVAFTGELFF,TGCAGCGTTGTAGCGTTCACCGGGGAGCTGTTTTTT
TRBJ2-1,.,.,TRBV4-2,CAPLAQPTPLGEQSF,TGTGCCCCCCTAGCTCAACCTACTCCTCTCGGTGAGCAGTCCTTC
TRBJ2-1,.,TRBD1,TRBV7-2,CASSSGTGEVGQFF,TGTGCCAGCAGCTCCGGGACAGGGGAGGTTGGGCAGTTCTTC
TRBJ2-7,.,TRBD2,TRBV7-2,CASSLSGTSAYEQYF,TGTGCCAGCAGCCTTTCCGGGACTAGTGCCTACGAGCAGTACTTC
TRBJ2-3,many,TRBD2,TRBV10-3,CAISDLAGDTDTQYF,TGTGCCATCAGTGATTTAGCGGGAGACACAGATACGCAGTATTTT
TRBJ2-7,.,TRBD2,TRBV6-1,CASSEALGTRSEQYF,TGTGCCAGCAGTGAAGCGCTTGGGACTAGGAGCGAGCAGTACTTC
TRBJ2-7,few,.,TRBV4-1,CASSQDLGFYEQYF,TGCGCCAGCAGCCAAGACCTGGGGTTCTACGAGCAGTACTTC
TRBJ2-7,few,.,TRBV29-1,CSAVGGLPYEQYF,TGCAGCGCCGTTGGGGGGCTACCCTACGAGCAGTACTTC
TRBJ1-4,.,.,TRBV20-1,CSARDLGRDEKLFF,TGCAGTGCTAGAGACCTTGGAAGGGATGAAAAACTGTTTTTT
TRBJ1-1,.,TRBD1,TRBV7-2,CASSPDRASTEAFF,TGTGCCAGCAGCCCGGACAGGGCTAGCACTGAAGCTTTCTTT
TRBJ2-7,few,.,TRBV28,CASSTYWSSEAEQYF,TGTGCCAGCAGCACTTACTGGAGCAGCGAGGCCGAGCAGTACTTC
TRBJ2-4,few,.,TRBV6-5,CASSYRQANIQYF,TGTGCCAGCAGTTACAGGCAGGCCAACATTCAGTACTTC
TRBJ2-1,.,.,TRBV7-9,CASSSPRRVNEQFF,TGTGCCAGCAGCTCCCCTCGACGGGTCAATGAGCAGTTCTTC
TRBJ2-1,.,.,TRBV3-1,CASSQDRGSLFF,TGTGCCAGCAGCCAAGATCGGGGGAGTCTGTTCTTC
TRBJ2-4,.,TRBD2,TRBV2,CASNPYTGGRNIQYF,TGTGCCAGCAACCCATACACGGGCGGGAGGAACATTCAGTACTTC
TRBJ2-2,.,.,TRBV15,CATSRDYHVGLNTGELFF,TGTGCCACCAGCAGAGATTATCATGTGGGATTGAACACCGGGGAGCTGTTTTTT
TRBJ1-1,.,TRBD1,TRBV6-1,CASSPPRHGRGLGTEAFF,TGTGCCAGCAGCCCCCCGAGGCATGGCAGGGGGCTGGGCACTGAAGCTTTCTTT
TRBJ2-3,.,.,TRBV20-1,CSARDRAGLGTDTQYF,TGCAGTGCTAGAGATCGAGCGGGCTTAGGCACAGATACGCAGTATTTT